This TCR beta chain was recorded in a study of Ad26.COV2.S vaccination and SARS-CoV-2 variants. The overall study: Administration of Ad26.COV2.S was intramuscular, either once or twice 56 days apart. Broader study findings: Placebo recipients trailed vaccine recipients in spike-specific TCR breadth.

Here immunoSEQ multiplex PCR was the method, and the copy in TCRdb shows in-frame clones only, minus some. Found here are 380,000 or so clones, approximately 83% of them singletons; the top ten hold 7% to 9.5%. From germline, CDR1 is DFQATT and CDR2 SNEGSKA (reference sequence). The CDR3 covers 14 residues. Unmatched junction bases numbered 6, after V lost 3 bases and J lost 2 bases. Treatment noted: about 20 received Ad26.COV2.S at low or high dose, single or two shots; 5 received placebo; per-sample allocation not given. Sampling happened 63 days after the first vaccine or placebo injection. The vaccine antigen was prefusion-stabilized Wuhan SARS-CoV-2 spike. To note about this clone: Its antigen is not identified.

Sequenced material: peripheral blood, taken in a trial of Ad26.COV2.S vaccine versus placebo. This rearrangement joins TRBV20-1 to TRBJ1-2, with 7 bases fitting TRBD1. This receptor was taken from a person aged 18-65 years who received the Ad26.COV2.S COVID-19 vaccine or a placebo. The DNA for the CDR3 is TGCAGTGCTAGTCGAGGGGGCGGCAACTATGGCTACACCTTC. This gives the protein CSASRGGGNYGYTF.